Listed here are 7 T cell receptor beta chains from one sample, sequenced in a study of T cells in Graves' hyperthyroidism and ophthalmopathy. Regions amplified from RNA transcripts were the TCR beta CDR3 regions. Using the HTBI primer set, a first-round RT-PCR was run on the TCR CDR3. TCRdb used MiXCR to reprocess the multiplex PCR reads, holding one entry per CDR3 protein. The sample shows about 530,000 distinct CDR3 sequences, approximately 17% of them seen only once. The specimen was blood. The receptors here all came from a woman aged 18-30 years with Graves' ophthalmopathy.

Concerning this clonotype itself: One base away lies a much larger clone, so this may be a sequencing read error. This chain links TRBV28 with TRBJ2-1; TRBD2 agrees at 7 bases. V lost 4 bases to trimming and J lost 10 bases; unmatched junction nucleotides: 4. Per the germline V gene, CDR1 is MDHEN and CDR2 is SYDVKM. This CDR3 is built from 12 residues. CDR3 loop: CASSSLAVEQFF. The CDR3, as DNA: TGTGCCAGCAGTTCGCTAGCGGTCGAGCAGTTCTTC.

Ten or more counts support this clonotype. The chain has TRBV10-3 and TRBJ1-1; TRBD1 agrees at 8 bases. The CDR3 runs to 13 residues. CDR1 and CDR2 (germline): ENHRY, SYGVKD. V gave up 6 bases and J gave up 5 bases; unmatched junction bases: 5. CDR3: CAIRTGAGTEAFF. As DNA, the CDR3 is TGTGCCATCAGGACAGGGGCCGGGACTGAAGCTTTCTTT.

This clonotype has just a few counts. V usage is TRBV5-1 and J usage is TRBJ2-2, with a weak D call TRBD2 (6 bases). The V end was cut by 5 bases, the J end by 6 bases, with 14 bases between. Germline V gene data show CDR1 as SGHRS and CDR2 as YFSETQ. This CDR3 is built from 14 residues. The CDR3 sequence is CASRTGVKAGELFF. As DNA, the CDR3 is TGCGCCAGCAGGACGGGAGTGAAAGCCGGGGAGCTGTTTTTT.

The sample holds many counts of this clonotype. V usage is TRBV5-1 and J usage is TRBJ1-2, with D unclear. V lost 0 bases and J lost 1, with 4 bases in between. The length of the CDR3 is 13 residues. Germline CDR1 SGHRS, CDR2 YFSETQ. CDR3 DNA: TGCGCCAGCAGCTTGGCGGATAACTATGGCTACACCTTC. This translates into CASSLADNYGYTF.

The rearrangement uses TRBV6-1 and TRBJ2-7; D tentatively reads TRBD1 or TRBD2 (6 bases each). Trimming pared 7 bases from V and 5 bases from J, leaving 18 bases between. The germline V gene encodes CDR1 MNHNS and CDR2 SASEGT. The CDR3 loop spans 14 amino acids. The CDR3 nucleotides are TGTGCCAGCATCCCGGGGGCGGGGCCGCACGAGCAGTACTTC. It translates to CASIPGAGPHEQYF.

The chain has TRBV7-2 and TRBJ1-2; tentatively, D is TRBD1 (6 bases). From germline, CDR1 is SGHTA and CDR2 FQGNSA. CDR3 length: 14 amino acids. Deletions cut 1 base from V and 3 bases from J, with 9 bases between. This chain's CDR3 is CASSLVRTDYGYTF. Here the CDR3 DNA reads TGTGCCAGCAGCTTAGTGAGGACAGACTATGGCTACACCTTC.

This clonotype has more than one count but fewer than ten. The chain joins TRBV5-1 to TRBJ2-7, with unresolved D. Per germline, CDR1 SGHRS and CDR2 YFSETQ. The ends were cut back, 2 bases at V and 1 base at J, with 10 bases in the middle. The CDR3 is made up of 14 amino acids. The CDR3 DNA follows: TGCGCCAGCAGCTTTAAGGCAGATTCCTACGAGCAGTACTTC. Protein: CASSFKADSYEQYF.